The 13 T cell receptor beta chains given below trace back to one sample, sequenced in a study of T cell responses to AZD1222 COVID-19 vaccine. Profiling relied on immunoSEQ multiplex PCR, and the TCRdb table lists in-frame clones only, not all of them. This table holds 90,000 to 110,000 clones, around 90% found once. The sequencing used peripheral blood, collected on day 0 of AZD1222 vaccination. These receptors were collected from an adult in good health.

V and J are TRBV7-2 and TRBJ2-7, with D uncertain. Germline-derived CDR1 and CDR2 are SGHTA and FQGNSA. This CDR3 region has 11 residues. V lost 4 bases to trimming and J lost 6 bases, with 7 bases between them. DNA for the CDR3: TGTGCCAGCAGCTCCAGAGGCGAGCAGTACTTC. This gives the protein CASSSRGEQYF.

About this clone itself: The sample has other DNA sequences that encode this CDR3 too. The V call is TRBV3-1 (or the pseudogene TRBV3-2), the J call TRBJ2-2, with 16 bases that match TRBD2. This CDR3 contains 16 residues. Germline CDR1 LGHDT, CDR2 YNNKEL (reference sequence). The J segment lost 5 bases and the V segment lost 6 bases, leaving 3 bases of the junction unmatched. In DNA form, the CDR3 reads TGTGCCAGCAGTCCGGGACTAGCGGGAGGGACCGGGGAGCTGTTTTTT. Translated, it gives CASSPGLAGGTGELFF.

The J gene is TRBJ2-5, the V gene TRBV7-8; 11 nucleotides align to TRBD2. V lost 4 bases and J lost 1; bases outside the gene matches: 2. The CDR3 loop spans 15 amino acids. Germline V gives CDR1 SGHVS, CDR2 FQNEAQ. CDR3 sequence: CASSSGLAGQETQYF. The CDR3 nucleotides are TGTGCCAGCAGCTCAGGACTAGCGGGCCAAGAGACCCAGTACTTC. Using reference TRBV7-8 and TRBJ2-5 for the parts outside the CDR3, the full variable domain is GAGVSQSPRYKVAKRGQDVALRCDPISGHVSLFWYQQALGQGPEFLTYFQNEAQLDKSGLPSDRFFAERPEGSVSTLKIQRTQQEDSAVYLCASSSGLAGQETQYFGPGTRLLVL.

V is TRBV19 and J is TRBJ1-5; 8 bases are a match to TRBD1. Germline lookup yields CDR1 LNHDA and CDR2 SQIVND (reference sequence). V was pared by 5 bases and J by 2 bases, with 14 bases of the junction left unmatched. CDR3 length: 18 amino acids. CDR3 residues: CASSRLQGAGIGNQPQHF. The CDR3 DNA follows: TGTGCCAGTAGTCGCCTTCAGGGGGCGGGTATAGGCAATCAGCCCCAGCATTTT.

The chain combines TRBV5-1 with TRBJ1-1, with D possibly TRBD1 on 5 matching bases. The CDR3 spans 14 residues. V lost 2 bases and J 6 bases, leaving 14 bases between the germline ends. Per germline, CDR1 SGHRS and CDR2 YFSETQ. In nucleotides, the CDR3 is TGCGCCAGCAGCTTAGGGGTAGAGTCCGCTGAAGCTTTCTTT. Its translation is CASSLGVESAEAFF. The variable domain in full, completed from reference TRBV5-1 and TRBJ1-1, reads KAGVTQTPRYLIKTRGQQVTLSCSPISGHRSVSWYQQTPGQGLQFLFEYFSETQRNKGNFPGRFSGRQFSNSRSEMNVSTLELGDSALYLCASSLGVESAEAFFGQGTRLTVV.

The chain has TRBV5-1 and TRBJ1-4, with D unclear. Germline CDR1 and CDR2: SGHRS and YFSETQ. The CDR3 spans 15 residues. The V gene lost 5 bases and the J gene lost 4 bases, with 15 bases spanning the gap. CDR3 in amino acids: CASRAGSADNEKLFF. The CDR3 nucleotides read TGCGCCAGCAGGGCGGGGTCCGCGGATAATGAAAAACTGTTTTTT.

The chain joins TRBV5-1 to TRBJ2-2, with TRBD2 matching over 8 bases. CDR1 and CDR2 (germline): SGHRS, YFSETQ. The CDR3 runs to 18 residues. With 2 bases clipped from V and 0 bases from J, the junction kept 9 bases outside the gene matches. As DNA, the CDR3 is TGCGCCAGCAGCTTCCGACTAGCGACAAGCACGAACACCGGGGAGCTGTTTTTT. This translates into CASSFRLATSTNTGELFF.

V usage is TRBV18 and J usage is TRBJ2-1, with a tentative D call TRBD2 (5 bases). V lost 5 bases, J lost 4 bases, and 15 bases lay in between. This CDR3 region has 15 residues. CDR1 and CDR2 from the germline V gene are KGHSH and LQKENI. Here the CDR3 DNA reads TGTGCCAGCTCAGGCGACCCTGAGGGTTACAATGAGCAGTTCTTC. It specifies CASSGDPEGYNEQFF.

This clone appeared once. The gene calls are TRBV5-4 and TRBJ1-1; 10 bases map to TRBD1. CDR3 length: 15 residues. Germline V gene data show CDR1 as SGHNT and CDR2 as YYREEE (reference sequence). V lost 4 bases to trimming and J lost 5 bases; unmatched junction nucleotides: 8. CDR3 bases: TGTGCCAGCAGCCCTACCCCGGACAGGGGGACTGAAGCTTTCTTT. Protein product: CASSPTPDRGTEAFF.

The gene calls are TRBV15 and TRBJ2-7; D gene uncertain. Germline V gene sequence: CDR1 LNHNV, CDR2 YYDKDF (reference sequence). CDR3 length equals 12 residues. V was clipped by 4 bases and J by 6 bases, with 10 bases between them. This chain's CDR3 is CATSIGEPEQYF. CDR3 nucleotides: TGTGCCACCAGCATAGGAGAACCCGAGCAGTACTTC. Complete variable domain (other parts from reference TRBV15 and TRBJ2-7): DAMVIQNPRYQVTQFGKPVTLSCSQTLNHNVMYWYQQKSSQAPKLLFHYYDKDFNNEADTPDNFQSRRPNTSFCFLDIRSPGLGDTAMYLCATSIGEPEQYFGPGTRLTVT.

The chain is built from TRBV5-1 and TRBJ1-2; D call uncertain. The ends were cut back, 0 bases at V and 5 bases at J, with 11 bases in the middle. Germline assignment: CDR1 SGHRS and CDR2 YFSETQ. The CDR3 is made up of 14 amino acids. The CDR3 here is CASSLGQGNYGYTF. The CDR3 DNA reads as TGCGCCAGCAGCTTGGGACAAGGAAATTATGGCTACACCTTC.

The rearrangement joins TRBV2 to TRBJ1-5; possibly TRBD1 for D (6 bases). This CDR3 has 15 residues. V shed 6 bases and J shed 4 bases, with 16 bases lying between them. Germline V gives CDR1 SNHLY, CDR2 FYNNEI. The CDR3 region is CASRPTGLMNQPQHF. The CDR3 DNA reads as TGTGCCAGCAGACCAACAGGGTTAATGAATCAGCCCCAGCATTTT. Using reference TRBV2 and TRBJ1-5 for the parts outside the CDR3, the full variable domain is EPEVTQTPSHQVTQMGQEVILRCVPISNHLYFYWYRQILGQKVEFLVSFYNNEISEKSEIFDDQFSVERPDGSNFTLKIRSTKLEDSAMYFCASRPTGLMNQPQHFGDGTRLSIL.

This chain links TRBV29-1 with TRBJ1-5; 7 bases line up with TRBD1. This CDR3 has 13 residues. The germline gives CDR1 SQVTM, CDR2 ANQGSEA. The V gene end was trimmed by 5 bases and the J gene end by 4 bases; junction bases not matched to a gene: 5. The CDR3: CSVWDSPNQPQHF. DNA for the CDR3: TGCAGCGTTTGGGACAGCCCGAATCAGCCCCAGCATTTT.